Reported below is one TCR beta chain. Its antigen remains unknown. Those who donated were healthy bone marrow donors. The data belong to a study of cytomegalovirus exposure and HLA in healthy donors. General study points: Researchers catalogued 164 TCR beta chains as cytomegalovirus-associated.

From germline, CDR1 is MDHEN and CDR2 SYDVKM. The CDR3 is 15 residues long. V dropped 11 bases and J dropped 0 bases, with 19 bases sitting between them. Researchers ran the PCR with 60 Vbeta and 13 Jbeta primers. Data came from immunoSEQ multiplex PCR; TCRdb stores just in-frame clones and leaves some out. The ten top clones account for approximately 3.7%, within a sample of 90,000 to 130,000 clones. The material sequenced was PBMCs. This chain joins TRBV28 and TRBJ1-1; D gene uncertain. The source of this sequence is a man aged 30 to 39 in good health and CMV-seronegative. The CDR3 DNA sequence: TGTGCCCTTCGAAGTGGTACTAACATGAACACTGAAGCTTTCTTT. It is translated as CALRSGTNMNTEAFF.